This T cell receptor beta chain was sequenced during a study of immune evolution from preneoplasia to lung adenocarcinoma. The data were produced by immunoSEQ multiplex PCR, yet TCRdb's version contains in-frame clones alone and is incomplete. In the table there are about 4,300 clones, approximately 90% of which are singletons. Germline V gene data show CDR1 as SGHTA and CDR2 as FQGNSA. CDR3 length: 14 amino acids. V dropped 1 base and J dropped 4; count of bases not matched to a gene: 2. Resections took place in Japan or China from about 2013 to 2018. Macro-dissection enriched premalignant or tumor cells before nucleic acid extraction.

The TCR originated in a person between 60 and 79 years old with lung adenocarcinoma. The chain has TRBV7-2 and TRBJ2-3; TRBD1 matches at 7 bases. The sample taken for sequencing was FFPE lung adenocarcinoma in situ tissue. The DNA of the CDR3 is TGTGCCAGCAGCTTAGATCAGGGGGCAGATACGCAGTATTTT. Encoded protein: CASSLDQGADTQYF.